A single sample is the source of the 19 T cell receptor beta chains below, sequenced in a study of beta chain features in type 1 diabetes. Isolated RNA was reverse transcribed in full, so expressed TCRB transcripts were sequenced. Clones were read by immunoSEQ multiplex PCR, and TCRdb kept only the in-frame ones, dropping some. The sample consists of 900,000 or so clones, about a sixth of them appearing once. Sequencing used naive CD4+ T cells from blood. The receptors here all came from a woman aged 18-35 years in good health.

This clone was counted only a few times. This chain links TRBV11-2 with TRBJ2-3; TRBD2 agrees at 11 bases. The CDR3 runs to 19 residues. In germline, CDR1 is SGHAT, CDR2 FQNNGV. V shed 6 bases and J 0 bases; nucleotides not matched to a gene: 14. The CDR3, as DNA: TGTGCCAGCAGGAGTACTAGCGGGAGTTCTAAGCTAAGCACAGATACGCAGTATTTT. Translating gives CASRSTSGSSKLSTDTQYF.

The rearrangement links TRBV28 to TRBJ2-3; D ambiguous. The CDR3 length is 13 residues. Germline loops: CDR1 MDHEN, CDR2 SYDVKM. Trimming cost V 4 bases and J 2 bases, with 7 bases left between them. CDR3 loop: CASSSPPTDTQYF. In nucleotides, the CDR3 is TGTGCCAGCAGTTCCCCCCCCACAGATACGCAGTATTTT.

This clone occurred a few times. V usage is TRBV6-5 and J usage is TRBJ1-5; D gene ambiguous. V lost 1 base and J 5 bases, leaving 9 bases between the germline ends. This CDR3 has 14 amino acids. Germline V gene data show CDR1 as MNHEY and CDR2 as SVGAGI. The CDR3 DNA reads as TGTGCCAGCAGTTACTATGTCGGTGATCAGCCCCAGCATTTT. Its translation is CASSYYVGDQPQHF.

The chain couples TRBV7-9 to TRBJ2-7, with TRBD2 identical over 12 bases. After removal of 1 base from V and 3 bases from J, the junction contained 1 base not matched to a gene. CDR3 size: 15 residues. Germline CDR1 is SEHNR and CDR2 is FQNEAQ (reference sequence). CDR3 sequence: CASSLGTSGIYEQYF. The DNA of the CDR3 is TGTGCCAGCAGCTTAGGGACTAGCGGGATCTACGAGCAGTACTTC.

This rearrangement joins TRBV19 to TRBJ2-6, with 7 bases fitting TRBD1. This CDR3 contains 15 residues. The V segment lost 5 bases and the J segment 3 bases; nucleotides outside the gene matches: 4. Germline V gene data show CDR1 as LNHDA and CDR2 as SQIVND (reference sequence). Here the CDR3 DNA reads TGTGCCAGTAGTCCAGGGGGATTTGGGGCCAACGTCCTGACTTTC. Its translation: CASSPGGFGANVLTF.

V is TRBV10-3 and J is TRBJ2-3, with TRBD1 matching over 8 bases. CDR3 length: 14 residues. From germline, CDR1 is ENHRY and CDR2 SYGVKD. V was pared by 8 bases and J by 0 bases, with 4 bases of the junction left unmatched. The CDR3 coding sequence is TGTGCCATCCAGGACAGGGAAAGCACAGATACGCAGTATTTT. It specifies CAIQDRESTDTQYF.

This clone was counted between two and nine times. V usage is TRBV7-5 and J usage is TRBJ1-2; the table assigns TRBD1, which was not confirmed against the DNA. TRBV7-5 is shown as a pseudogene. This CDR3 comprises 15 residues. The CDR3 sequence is CARSPGAGEIYGYTF. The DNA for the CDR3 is TGTGCCAGAAGCCCCGGGGCAGGGGAAATTTATGGCTACACCTTC.

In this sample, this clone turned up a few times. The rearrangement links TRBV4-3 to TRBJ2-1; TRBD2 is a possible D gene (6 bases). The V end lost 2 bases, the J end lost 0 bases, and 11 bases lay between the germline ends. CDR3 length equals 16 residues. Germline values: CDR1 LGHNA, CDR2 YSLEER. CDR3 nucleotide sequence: TGCGCCAGCAGCCAAATAGCGGACAACTCCTACAATGAGCAGTTCTTC. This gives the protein CASSQIADNSYNEQFF.

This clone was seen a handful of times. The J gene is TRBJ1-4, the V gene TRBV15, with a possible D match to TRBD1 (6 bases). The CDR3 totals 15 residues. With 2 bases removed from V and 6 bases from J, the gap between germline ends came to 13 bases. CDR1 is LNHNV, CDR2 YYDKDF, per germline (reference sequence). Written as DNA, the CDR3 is TGTGCCACCAGCAGATTTCTCGGGGGCGATGAAAAACTGTTTTTT. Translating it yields CATSRFLGGDEKLFF. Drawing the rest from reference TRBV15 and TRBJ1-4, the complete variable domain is DAMVIQNPRYQVTQFGKPVTLSCSQTLNHNVMYWYQQKSSQAPKLLFHYYDKDFNNEADTPDNFQSRRPNTSFCFLDIRSPGLGDTAMYLCATSRFLGGDEKLFFGSGTQLSVL.

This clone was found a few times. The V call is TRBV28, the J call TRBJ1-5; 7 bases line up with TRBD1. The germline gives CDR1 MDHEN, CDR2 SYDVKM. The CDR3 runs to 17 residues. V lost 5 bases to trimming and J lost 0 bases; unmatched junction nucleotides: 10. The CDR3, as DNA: TGTGCCAGCAGTCGGGCGGGACAGCCTTATAGCAATCAGCCCCAGCATTTT. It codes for CASSRAGQPYSNQPQHF.

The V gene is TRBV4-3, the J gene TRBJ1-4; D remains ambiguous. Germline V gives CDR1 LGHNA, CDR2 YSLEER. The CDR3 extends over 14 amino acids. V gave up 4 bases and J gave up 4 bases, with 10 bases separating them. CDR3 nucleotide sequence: TGCGCCAGCAGCCGGAGGGTTGGTAATGAAAAACTGTTTTTT. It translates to CASSRRVGNEKLFF.

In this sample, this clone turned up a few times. CDR3 in amino acids: CASSWTSNYGYTF. CDR3 DNA sequence: TGTGCCAGCAGTTGGACTTCTAACTATGGCTACACCTTC. The chain carries TRBV2 and TRBJ1-2, with D unclear. The CDR3 totals 13 residues. V lost 5 bases and J 0 bases, leaving 7 bases between the germline ends. Germline V gene sequence: CDR1 SNHLY, CDR2 FYNNEI.

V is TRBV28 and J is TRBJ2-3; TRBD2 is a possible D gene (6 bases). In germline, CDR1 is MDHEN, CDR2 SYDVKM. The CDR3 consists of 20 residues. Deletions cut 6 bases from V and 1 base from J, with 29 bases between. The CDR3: CASSSGDFYLARRGTDTQYF. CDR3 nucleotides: TGTGCCAGCAGCTCCGGGGACTTCTACCTGGCCCGCCGGGGCACAGATACGCAGTATTTT.

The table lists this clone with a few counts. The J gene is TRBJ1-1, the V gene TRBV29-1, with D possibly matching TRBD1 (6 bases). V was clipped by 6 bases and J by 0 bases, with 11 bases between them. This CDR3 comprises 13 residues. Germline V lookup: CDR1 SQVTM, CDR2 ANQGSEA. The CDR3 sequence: CSVLGQMNTEAFF. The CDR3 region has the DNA TGCAGCGTCCTAGGACAGATGAACACTGAAGCTTTCTTT.

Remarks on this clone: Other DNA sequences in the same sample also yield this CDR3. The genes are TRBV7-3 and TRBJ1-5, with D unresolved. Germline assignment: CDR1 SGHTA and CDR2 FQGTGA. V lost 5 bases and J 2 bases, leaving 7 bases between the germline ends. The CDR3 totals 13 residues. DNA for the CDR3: TGTGCCAGCAGCCCGGATGGCAATCAGCCCCAGCATTTT. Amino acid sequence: CASSPDGNQPQHF.

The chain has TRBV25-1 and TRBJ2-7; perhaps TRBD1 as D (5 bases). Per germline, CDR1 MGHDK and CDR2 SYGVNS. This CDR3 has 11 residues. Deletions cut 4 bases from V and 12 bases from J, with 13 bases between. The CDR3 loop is CASSAQGEAYF. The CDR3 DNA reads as TGTGCCAGCAGTGCCCAAGGGGAAGCGTACTTC.

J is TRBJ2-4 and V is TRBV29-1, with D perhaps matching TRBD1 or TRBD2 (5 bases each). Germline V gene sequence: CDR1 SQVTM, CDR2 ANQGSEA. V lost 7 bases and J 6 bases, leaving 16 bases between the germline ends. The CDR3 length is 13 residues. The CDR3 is CSAQTGTANIQYF. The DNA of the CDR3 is TGCAGCGCACAGACCGGGACCGCAAACATTCAGTACTTC.

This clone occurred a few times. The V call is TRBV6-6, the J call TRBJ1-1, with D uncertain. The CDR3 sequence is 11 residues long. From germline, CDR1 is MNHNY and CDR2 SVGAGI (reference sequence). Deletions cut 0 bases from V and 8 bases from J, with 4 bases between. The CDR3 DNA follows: TGTGCCAGCAGTTACTCTTTGGAAGCTTTCTTT. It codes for CASSYSLEAFF.

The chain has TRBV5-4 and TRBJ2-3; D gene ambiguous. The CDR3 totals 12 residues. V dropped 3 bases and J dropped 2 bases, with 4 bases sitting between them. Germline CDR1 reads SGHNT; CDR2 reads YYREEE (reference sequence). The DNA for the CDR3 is TGTGCCAGCAGCTCTTACACAGATACGCAGTATTTT. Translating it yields CASSSYTDTQYF.